This T cell receptor beta chain was retrieved from a study of T cells in Graves' hyperthyroidism and ophthalmopathy. Deletions cut 2 bases from V and 1 base from J, with 6 bases between. The CDR3 loop spans 13 amino acids. Germline CDR1 MDHEN, CDR2 SYDVKM. Each diagnosis drew on symptoms, thyroxine, TRAb, thyroid ultrasound and orbital computed tomography findings. This clonotype was picked up many times. Amplification targeted TCR beta CDR3 regions from RNA transcripts. HTBI primers were employed in a first-round RT-PCR of the TCR CDR3. TCRdb ran MiXCR on the multiplex PCR reads and lists one entry per CDR3 protein. The sample yields over 550,000 distinct CDR3 sequences, around 15% seen once.

The sequence was collected from a woman under 30 with Graves' hyperthyroidism. The chain links TRBV28 to TRBJ2-7, with D hard to call. Sequencing was done on a sample of blood. The CDR3 nucleotides are TGTGCCAGCAGTTTACCAGATTCCTACGAGCAGTACTTC. Translated, it gives CASSLPDSYEQYF.